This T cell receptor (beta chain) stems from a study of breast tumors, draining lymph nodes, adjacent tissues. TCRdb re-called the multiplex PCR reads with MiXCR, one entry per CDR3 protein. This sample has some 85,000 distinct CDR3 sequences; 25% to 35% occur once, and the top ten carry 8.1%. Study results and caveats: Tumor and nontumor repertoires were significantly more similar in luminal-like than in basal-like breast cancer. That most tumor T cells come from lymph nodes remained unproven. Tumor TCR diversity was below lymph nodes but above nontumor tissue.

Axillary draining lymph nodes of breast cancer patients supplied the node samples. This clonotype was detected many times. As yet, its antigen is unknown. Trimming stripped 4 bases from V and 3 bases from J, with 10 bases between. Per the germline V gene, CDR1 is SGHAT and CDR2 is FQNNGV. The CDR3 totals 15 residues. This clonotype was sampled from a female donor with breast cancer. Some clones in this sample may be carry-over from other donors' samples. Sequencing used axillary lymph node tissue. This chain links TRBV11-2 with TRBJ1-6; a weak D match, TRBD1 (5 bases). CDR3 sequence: CASSYRTFYNSPLHF. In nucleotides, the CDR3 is TGTGCCAGCAGCTACCGGACATTCTATAATTCACCCCTCCACTTT.